The sequence of this T cell receptor (beta chain) was determined in a study of blood T cells in healthy people across ages. The sample, about 9.2 milliliters of peripheral blood, was drawn from each donor. This CDR3 has 15 residues. CDR1 and CDR2 from the germline V gene are MDHEN and SYDVKM. The V end was cut by 1 base, the J end by 6 bases, with 15 bases between. Together with a sample-barcoded 5' primer, a J-beta primer mix was included in a second PCR lasting roughly 6 to 12 cycles. From the 5' RACE reads, TCRdb called clonotypes with MiXCR, one entry per CDR3 protein. The table shows roughly 700,000 distinct CDR3 sequences, with around 48% occurring only once. General observations from the study: Estimated diversity that came from one million T cells was considered an underestimate. In long-lived donors, naive CD4+ cell counts and diversity exceeded those of aged donors. Older age coincided with a roughly linear decline in TCR beta diversity per million T cells.

The sample holds a few counts of this clonotype. Its antigen is unidentified. Sequencing was carried out using blood. The chain employs TRBV28 and TRBJ1-2; TRBD1 is a possible D gene (5 bases). This receptor was taken from a woman between 55 and 75 years old in good health. The CDR3 protein is CASSLSLGGINGYTF. The CDR3 DNA is TGTGCCAGCAGTTTATCGCTGGGGGGTATCAATGGCTACACCTTC.